This T cell receptor (beta chain) derives from a study of blood T cell repertoires in COVID-19. The V end was cut by 4 bases, the J end by 1 base, with 13 bases between. The germline V gene encodes CDR1 KGHSH and CDR2 LQKENI. CDR3 length equals 15 residues. Method: immunoSEQ multiplex PCR; TCRdb's copy keeps in-frame clones and lacks some. Altogether some 200,000 clones are present, around 84% being singletons, with the ten largest covering around a sixth. The chain is built from TRBV18 and TRBJ1-1; weak D call: TRBD1 (6 bases). The sample taken for sequencing was peripheral blood. This clonotype originated in a woman older than 75 with active or convalescent COVID-19. The DNA of the CDR3 is TGTGCCAGCTCACTGCCGGGACACGCGAACACTGAAGCTTTCTTT. The encoded protein is CASSLPGHANTEAFF.